Shown below are 10 T cell receptor beta chains from a single sample sequenced in a study of shared clonotypes between healthy human individuals. The protocol was immunoSEQ multiplex PCR, while the TCRdb copy is restricted to in-frame clones and leaves out a portion. The sample lists about 2 million clones, around 95% occurring once. Sequencing was carried out using naive CD4+ T cells sorted from blood. The subset here: CD45RA+ positively selected. The receptors were gathered from a man aged 18 to 35 in good health.

The chain combines TRBV6-1 with TRBJ2-7; no definite D call. Germline CDR1 reads MNHNS; CDR2 reads SASEGT. V shed 7 bases and J shed 2 bases, with 9 bases lying between them. The CDR3 runs to 12 residues. The CDR3, as DNA: TGTGCCAGCAAACGAGCACCCTACGAGCAGTACTTC. Translating gives CASKRAPYEQYF.

The J gene is TRBJ2-1, the V gene TRBV5-1; D may be TRBD1 (5 bases). Trimming shortened V by 0 bases and J by 7 bases, and 11 bases separated the two germline ends. The CDR3 has 14 residues. CDR1 and CDR2 from the germline V gene are SGHRS and YFSETQ. The chain's CDR3 is CASSLAPGRNEQFF. The CDR3 DNA reads as TGCGCCAGCAGCTTGGCCCCAGGGCGGAATGAGCAGTTCTTC.

The chain employs TRBV19 and TRBJ1-1; D ambiguous. CDR3 length equals 12 residues. V was shortened by 7 bases and J by 1 base, with 7 bases between the two germline ends. Germline CDR1 is LNHDA and CDR2 is SQIVND (reference sequence). This chain's CDR3 is CASMEWNTEAFF. In DNA form, the CDR3 reads TGTGCCAGTATGGAGTGGAACACTGAAGCTTTCTTT.

The V gene is TRBV5-1, the J gene TRBJ2-5; TRBD2 aligns across 10 bases. CDR1 SGHRS and CDR2 YFSETQ come from the germline V gene. This CDR3 spans 17 amino acids. Trimming removed 0 bases from V and 4 bases from J; junction bases left unmatched: 9. This chain's CDR3 is CASSLGTLAGHRETQYF. CDR3 in DNA: TGCGCCAGCAGCTTGGGCACACTAGCGGGACACAGAGAGACCCAGTACTTC.

The chain links TRBV4-1 to TRBJ2-7, with 13 bases fitting TRBD2. Trimming took 4 bases from V and 6 from J; bases not matched to a gene: 6. CDR1 MGHRA and CDR2 YSYEKL come from the germline V gene. The CDR3 loop spans 15 amino acids. The CDR3 sequence: CASSLLAGGPSEQYF. DNA for the CDR3: TGCGCCAGCAGCCTACTAGCGGGAGGGCCTAGCGAGCAGTACTTC.

The chain joins TRBV27 to TRBJ1-5, with D possibly being TRBD1 (6 bases). The V end was cut by 4 bases, the J end by 6 bases, with 13 bases between. The CDR3 has 14 amino acids. Germline CDR1 reads MNHEY; CDR2 reads SMNVEV (reference sequence). The CDR3 DNA reads TGTGCCAGCAGTTCGGACAGATCAGGTCAGCCCCAGCATTTT. Translated: CASSSDRSGQPQHF.

The rearrangement joins TRBV4-3 to TRBJ2-3; TRBD1 aligns across 8 bases. The germline V gene has CDR1 LGHNA and CDR2 YSLEER. The CDR3 is made up of 14 amino acids. J gave up 4 bases and V 3 bases, and 3 bases lay outside the gene matches. The CDR3 is CASSQGQAPDTQYF. The CDR3 bases are TGCGCCAGCAGCCAGGGACAGGCGCCAGATACGCAGTATTTT.

Concerning this clone itself: Other DNA sequences in the same sample also yield this CDR3. V is TRBV29-1 and J is TRBJ1-1, with unresolved D. The CDR3 sequence is 10 residues long. From germline, CDR1 is SQVTM and CDR2 ANQGSEA. The ends were cut back, 4 bases at V and 1 base at J, with 1 base in the middle. The CDR3 nucleotides read TGCAGCGTTGGGAACACTGAAGCTTTCTTT. Protein: CSVGNTEAFF.

The sample holds one count of this clone. V and J are TRBV10-3 and TRBJ1-3; the match to TRBD1 covers 7 bases. The junction had 4 bases not matched to a gene; V was cut back by 4 bases and J by 1 base. Germline CDR1 ENHRY, CDR2 SYGVKD. The CDR3 runs 15 residues. The CDR3 spells CAISGPTGSGNTIYF. The DNA for the CDR3 is TGTGCCATCAGTGGCCCGACAGGGTCTGGAAACACCATATATTTT.

The rearrangement uses TRBV10-2 and TRBJ1-6; D is perhaps TRBD1 (5 bases). Germline V gene data show CDR1 as WSHSY and CDR2 as SAAADI. CDR3 size: 15 residues. Trimming removed 0 bases from V and 15 bases from J, with 18 bases in between. CDR3 sequence reads: CASSESGQSPFHLHF. CDR3 in DNA: TGCGCCAGCAGTGAGTCGGGGCAATCCCCCTTTCACCTCCACTTT.